This T cell receptor beta chain was identified in a study of CD8 T cells in ankylosing spondylitis. Findings and limits, study-wide: Matched ankylosing spondylitis synovial fluid reportedly contained a significantly enriched population of disease-linked clones. As for the disease-linked clones, they showed a CD8+ phenotype and occurred at relatively low frequencies in peripheral blood.

CDR1 is SGDLS, CDR2 YYNGEE, per germline. Trimming cost V 4 bases and J 5 bases, with 22 bases left between them. CDR3 length: 16 residues. Using quantitative 5'-RACE with molecular barcodes, the authors made TCR beta libraries. TCRdb called the 5' RACE reads again in MiXCR, with one record for every CDR3 protein. The data hold hundreds of thousands of distinct CDR3 sequences, with roughly 22% observed a single time. With regard to this clonotype: Antigen specificity is unknown.

The receptor comes from a male donor with ankylosing spondylitis or in good health (not recorded which). The sample consisted of blood, either unsorted or a sorted T cell fraction (not recorded which). The chain uses TRBV9 and TRBJ2-7; perhaps D is TRBD1 or TRBD2 (5 bases each). The CDR3 sequence is CASSSSGTALWNEQYF. The CDR3 nucleotides read TGTGCCAGCAGCTCTTCCGGGACCGCCTTATGGAACGAGCAGTACTTC.